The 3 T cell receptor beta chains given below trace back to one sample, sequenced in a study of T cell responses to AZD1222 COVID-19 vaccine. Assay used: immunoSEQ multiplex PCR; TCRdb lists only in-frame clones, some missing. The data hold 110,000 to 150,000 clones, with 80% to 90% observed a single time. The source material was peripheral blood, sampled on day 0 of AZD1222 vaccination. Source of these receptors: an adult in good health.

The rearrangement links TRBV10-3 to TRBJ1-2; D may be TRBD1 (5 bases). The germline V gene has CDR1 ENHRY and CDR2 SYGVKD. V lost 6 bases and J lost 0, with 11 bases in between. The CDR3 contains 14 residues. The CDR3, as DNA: TGTGCCATCAGAGGAGACAGAGCTAACTATGGCTACACCTTC. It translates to CAIRGDRANYGYTF.

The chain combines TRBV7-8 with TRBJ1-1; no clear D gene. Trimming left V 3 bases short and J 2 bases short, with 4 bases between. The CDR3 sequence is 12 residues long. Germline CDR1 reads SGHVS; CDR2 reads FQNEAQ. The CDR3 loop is CASSFVNTEAFF. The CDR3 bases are TGTGCCAGCAGCTTCGTTAACACTGAAGCTTTCTTT.

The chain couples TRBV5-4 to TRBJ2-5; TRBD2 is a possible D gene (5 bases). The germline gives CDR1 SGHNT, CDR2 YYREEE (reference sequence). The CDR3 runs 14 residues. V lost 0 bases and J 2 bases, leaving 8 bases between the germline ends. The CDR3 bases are TGTGCCAGCAGCTTGGTTCAGCGGCAAGAGACCCAGTACTTC. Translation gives CASSLVQRQETQYF.